This is a list of T cell receptor beta chains from one sample in a study of CD8+CD57+ T cells in acquired aplastic anemia. In TCRdb, the reads were re-called with MiXCR into one record per CDR3 protein. This table holds approximately 270,000 distinct CDR3 sequences, around 60% found once. The sample was sorted CD4+, CD8+, or CD8+CD57+ T cells (not recorded which) from PBMCs. The receptors were sampled from a human donor with severe aplastic anemia or a healthy control (not recorded which). Each CDR3 is given with its conserved first and last residue. The D gene is left open where the match is weak. Size is stated for part of the rows, as once, few or many counts, or as a class when the clone is expanded.

j_gene: TRBJ2-2
d_gene: -
v_gene: TRBV10-3
abundance: many
CDR3aa: CAIKEGSDTGELFF
CDR3nt: TGTGCCATCAAGGAGGGCAGTGACACCGGGGAGCTGTTTTTT

j_gene: TRBJ2-3
d_gene: -
v_gene: TRBV20-1
abundance: many
CDR3aa: CSAIYEGRDTQYF
CDR3nt: TGCAGTGCTATCTATGAGGGCAGGGACACGCAGTATTTT

j_gene: TRBJ2-3
d_gene: TRBD2
v_gene: TRBV15
abundance: -
CDR3aa: CATSGLAGSTDTQYF
CDR3nt: TGTGCCACCAGCGGACTAGCGGGGAGCACAGATACGCAGTATTTT

j_gene: TRBJ2-5
d_gene: TRBD1
v_gene: TRBV29-1
abundance: many
CDR3aa: CSAEPGQGVLETQYF
CDR3nt: TGCAGCGCCGAACCGGGACAGGGGGTGTTGGAGACCCAGTACTTC

j_gene: TRBJ1-5
d_gene: -
v_gene: TRBV19
abundance: once
CDR3aa: CATSSTAPAQPQHF
CDR3nt: TGTGCCACCTCGTCGACAGCCCCCGCTCAGCCCCAGCATTTT

j_gene: TRBJ2-7
d_gene: TRBD2
v_gene: TRBV7-6
abundance: -
CDR3aa: CAIETSGIDEQYF
CDR3nt: TGTGCCATTGAAACTAGCGGGATTGACGAGCAGTACTTC

j_gene: TRBJ1-6
d_gene: -
v_gene: TRBV9
abundance: -
CDR3aa: CASSALPGQRDSPLHF
CDR3nt: TGTGCCAGCAGTGCCTTACCAGGACAGCGAGATTCACCCCTCCACTTT

j_gene: TRBJ2-5
d_gene: TRBD1
v_gene: TRBV7-8
abundance: few
CDR3aa: CASSLGTGLSQETQYF
CDR3nt: TGTGCCAGCAGCTTAGGGACAGGGTTATCCCAAGAGACCCAGTACTTC

j_gene: TRBJ2-7
d_gene: -
v_gene: TRBV12-3/TRBV12-4
abundance: -
CDR3aa: CASSLQGIGYEQYF
CDR3nt: TGTGCCAGCAGTTTACAGGGTATAGGCTACGAGCAGTACTTC

j_gene: TRBJ2-1
d_gene: -
v_gene: TRBV19
abundance: -
CDR3aa: CASTEQFF
CDR3nt: TGTGCCAGCACCGAGCAGTTCTTC

j_gene: TRBJ2-2
d_gene: TRBD2
v_gene: TRBV12-3/TRBV12-4
abundance: -
CDR3aa: CASNRDYPNTGELFF
CDR3nt: TGTGCCAGCAACCGGGACTACCCGAACACCGGGGAGCTGTTTTTT

j_gene: TRBJ2-5
d_gene: -
v_gene: TRBV7-9
abundance: -
CDR3aa: CASSPDLTETQYF
CDR3nt: TGTGCCAGCAGCCCCGATCTGACAGAGACCCAGTACTTC

j_gene: TRBJ1-1
d_gene: -
v_gene: TRBV10-3
abundance: many
CDR3aa: CAISDNSLNTEAFF
CDR3nt: TGTGCCATCAGTGACAACTCCCTGAACACTGAAGCTTTCTTT

j_gene: TRBJ1-5
d_gene: -
v_gene: TRBV15
abundance: -
CDR3aa: CATSRQSNQPQHF
CDR3nt: TGTGCCACCAGCAGACAGAGCAATCAGCCCCAGCATTTT

j_gene: TRBJ2-2
d_gene: TRBD2
v_gene: TRBV7-9
abundance: -
CDR3aa: CASSRSGGAKTGELFF
CDR3nt: TGTGCCAGCAGCCGAAGCGGGGGGGCCAAGACCGGGGAGCTGTTTTTT

j_gene: TRBJ2-5
d_gene: -
v_gene: TRBV15
abundance: few
CDR3aa: CATSRDGGGKTQYF
CDR3nt: TGTGCCACCAGCAGAGATGGTGGGGGGAAGACCCAGTACTTC

j_gene: TRBJ2-5
d_gene: -
v_gene: TRBV20-1
abundance: -
CDR3aa: CSAQDHQETQYF
CDR3nt: TGCAGTGCCCAGGACCACCAAGAGACCCAGTACTTC

j_gene: TRBJ1-1
d_gene: TRBD1
v_gene: TRBV2
abundance: once
CDR3aa: CASRPGTGEGSTEAFF
CDR3nt: TGTGCCAGCAGGCCCGGGACAGGAGAAGGCAGCACTGAAGCTTTCTTT

j_gene: TRBJ1-2
d_gene: TRBD1
v_gene: TRBV15
abundance: many
CDR3aa: CATSRLGTGTNKNYGYTF
CDR3nt: TGTGCCACCAGCAGACTGGGGACAGGGACGAATAAAAACTATGGCTACACCTTC

j_gene: TRBJ1-2
d_gene: TRBD1
v_gene: TRBV25-1
abundance: -
CDR3aa: CASSDQAIGTGGYGYTF
CDR3nt: TGTGCCAGCAGTGATCAGGCGATCGGGACAGGGGGTTATGGCTACACCTTC

j_gene: TRBJ2-7
d_gene: -
v_gene: TRBV19
abundance: -
CDR3aa: CASSPGLGALYEQYF
CDR3nt: TGTGCCAGCAGCCCCGGGTTGGGGGCCCTCTACGAGCAGTACTTC

j_gene: TRBJ1-4
d_gene: -
v_gene: TRBV20-1
abundance: many
CDR3aa: CSASGGESNEKLFF
CDR3nt: TGCAGTGCTAGTGGGGGGGAATCTAATGAAAAACTGTTTTTT

j_gene: TRBJ1-2
d_gene: -
v_gene: TRBV6-2/TRBV6-3
abundance: many
CDR3aa: CASSDTPLILF
CDR3nt: TGTGCCAGCAGCGACACACCGTTAATTCTTTTC

j_gene: TRBJ1-6
d_gene: -
v_gene: TRBV5-5
abundance: many
CDR3aa: CASERIGDLMPPLHF
CDR3nt: TGTGCCAGCGAGCGAATCGGGGACTTGATGCCACCCCTCCACTTT

j_gene: TRBJ1-6
d_gene: -
v_gene: TRBV2
abundance: -
CDR3aa: CASSSGTPNSPLHF
CDR3nt: TGTGCCAGCAGCTCCGGGACTCCGAATTCACCCCTCCACTTT

j_gene: TRBJ2-6
d_gene: TRBD1
v_gene: TRBV5-1
abundance: -
CDR3aa: CASGRDRAVSGANVLTF
CDR3nt: TGCGCCAGCGGAAGGGACAGGGCGGTCTCTGGGGCCAACGTCCTGACTTTC

j_gene: TRBJ2-3
d_gene: -
v_gene: TRBV2
abundance: -
CDR3aa: CASSQGVGDTDTQYF
CDR3nt: TGCGCCAGCAGCCAAGGAGTGGGGGACACAGATACGCAGTATTTT

j_gene: TRBJ2-3
d_gene: TRBD2
v_gene: TRBV29-1
abundance: many
CDR3aa: CSAGGGEGGDGQYF
CDR3nt: TGCAGCGCCGGTGGGGGGGAGGGAGGTGATGGGCAGTATTTT

j_gene: TRBJ1-2
d_gene: -
v_gene: TRBV29-1
abundance: -
CDR3aa: CSVVRGDDGYTF
CDR3nt: TGCAGCGTTGTCAGAGGGGACGATGGCTACACCTTC

j_gene: TRBJ2-7
d_gene: TRBD2
v_gene: TRBV10-3
abundance: -
CDR3aa: CAISECGLAGDEQYF
CDR3nt: TGTGCCATCAGTGAGTGCGGACTAGCGGGAGACGAGCAGTACTTC

j_gene: TRBJ2-6
d_gene: TRBD2
v_gene: TRBV7-2
abundance: -
CDR3aa: CASSSTSGRISGANVLTF
CDR3nt: TGTGCCAGCAGCTCGACTAGCGGGAGAATTTCTGGGGCCAACGTCCTGACTTTC

j_gene: TRBJ2-5
d_gene: TRBD2
v_gene: TRBV20-1
abundance: -
CDR3aa: CSAQLAGRETQYF
CDR3nt: TGCAGTGCCCAACTAGCGGGCCGGGAGACCCAGTACTTC

j_gene: TRBJ1-1
d_gene: TRBD1
v_gene: TRBV29-1
abundance: -
CDR3aa: CSVILRDRGTEAFF
CDR3nt: TGCAGCGTTATCCTCCGGGACAGGGGGACCGAAGCTTTCTTT

j_gene: TRBJ1-5
d_gene: -
v_gene: TRBV7-8
abundance: few
CDR3aa: CASSLDRALLQPQHF
CDR3nt: TGTGCCAGCAGCTTAGACAGGGCCCTTCTTCAGCCCCAGCATTTT

j_gene: TRBJ2-7
d_gene: -
v_gene: TRBV11-2
abundance: -
CDR3aa: CASSLLGLTIADEQYF
CDR3nt: TGTGCCAGCAGCTTATTAGGGCTGACCATTGCCGACGAGCAGTACTTC

j_gene: TRBJ2-1
d_gene: TRBD2
v_gene: TRBV11-3
abundance: -
CDR3aa: CASSLVAGAYNEQFF
CDR3nt: TGTGCCAGCAGCTTAGTAGCGGGGGCCTACAATGAGCAGTTCTTC

j_gene: TRBJ1-1
d_gene: -
v_gene: TRBV6-5
abundance: many
CDR3aa: CASTFSQGNTEAFF
CDR3nt: TGTGCCAGCACCTTCTCGCAGGGGAACACTGAAGCTTTCTTT

j_gene: TRBJ2-5
d_gene: TRBD2
v_gene: TRBV7-7
abundance: few
CDR3aa: CASSLGAGGQQTQYF
CDR3nt: TGTGCCAGCAGCTTAGGAGCGGGGGGGCAGCAGACCCAGTACTTC

j_gene: TRBJ2-7
d_gene: -
v_gene: TRBV10-3
abundance: -
CDR3aa: CAIRGDSYEQYF
CDR3nt: TGTGCCATCAGGGGAGACTCCTACGAGCAGTACTTC

j_gene: TRBJ2-5
d_gene: -
v_gene: TRBV7-7
abundance: -
CDR3aa: CASTLLVELGGETQYF
CDR3nt: TGTGCTAGCACCTTACTCGTGGAGTTGGGTGGGGAGACCCAGTACTTC

j_gene: TRBJ2-7
d_gene: -
v_gene: TRBV15
abundance: -
CDR3aa: CATKLPLSHEQYF
CDR3nt: TGTGCCACCAAGTTGCCTCTCTCCCACGAGCAGTACTTC

j_gene: TRBJ2-7
d_gene: TRBD1
v_gene: TRBV24-1
abundance: -
CDR3aa: CATSDVTGDAYEQYF
CDR3nt: TGTGCCACCAGTGATGTGACAGGGGACGCCTACGAGCAGTACTTC

j_gene: TRBJ1-6
d_gene: -
v_gene: TRBV2
abundance: -
CDR3aa: CACSQGTNSPLHF
CDR3nt: TGTGCCTGTAGCCAGGGGACGAATTCACCCCTCCACTTT

j_gene: TRBJ2-7
d_gene: TRBD2
v_gene: TRBV29-1
abundance: -
CDR3aa: CSVGGEGEQYF
CDR3nt: TGCAGCGTTGGGGGGGAGGGCGAGCAGTACTTC

j_gene: TRBJ1-6
d_gene: TRBD1
v_gene: TRBV7-9
abundance: -
CDR3aa: CASSFGTGSSPLHF
CDR3nt: TGTGCCAGCAGCTTTGGGACAGGGAGTTCACCCCTCCACTTT

j_gene: TRBJ1-5
d_gene: TRBD1
v_gene: TRBV7-9
abundance: few
CDR3aa: CASSLALSGGGGNQPQHF
CDR3nt: TGTGCCAGCAGCTTAGCGTTGTCAGGGGGAGGGGGCAATCAGCCCCAGCATTTT

j_gene: TRBJ2-7
d_gene: TRBD2
v_gene: TRBV7-2
abundance: -
CDR3aa: CASSRQAGVYSYEQYF
CDR3nt: TGTGCCAGCAGCCGTCAAGCGGGAGTTTACTCCTACGAGCAGTACTTC

j_gene: TRBJ2-2
d_gene: TRBD1
v_gene: TRBV2
abundance: -
CDR3aa: CASSDGRDRGELFF
CDR3nt: TGTGCCAGCAGTGACGGCCGGGACAGGGGGGAGCTGTTTTTT

j_gene: TRBJ2-3
d_gene: TRBD2
v_gene: TRBV10-1
abundance: -
CDR3aa: CASSEPKVGGGSTDTQYF
CDR3nt: TGCGCCAGCAGTGAGCCCAAGGTCGGGGGAGGGAGCACAGATACGCAGTATTTT